This T cell receptor (beta chain) was obtained from a study of T cell clones after liver transplantation (dated by TCRdb to the late 2010s). About the investigation overall: Samples were obtained from ITN030ST, a randomized trial in which withdrawal of immunosuppression was attempted within 2 years of liver transplantation. Tolerance was defined as complete withdrawal of immunosuppression for at least one year without a rise in liver enzymes beyond twice the upper limit of normal. Of the eight recipients, a few were HCV-positive, while the remaining recipients had been transplanted for non-autoimmune, non-viral indications. Third party-reactive TCRbeta sequences from pre-transplant MLRs were also identified as an antigen-independent comparator for donor-reactive sequences. Blood samples were collected pre-transplant, pre-randomization before withdrawal, and post-randomization after either complete withdrawal or failed withdrawal. Subjects received no induction therapy and standard immunosuppression until randomization at 12-24 months post-transplant. Of the 8 liver transplant recipients making up the studied cohort, 3 were classified as tolerant and 5 as non-tolerant. Donor-reactive T cell clones were identified by TCRbeta sequencing following a pre-transplant mixed lymphocyte reaction and were subsequently tracked in post-transplant blood.

Turning to this clone: Its antigen has not been determined. One base away there is no much larger clone; base qualities are not given.

Using immunoSEQ, frozen genomic DNA was subjected to high-throughput TCRbeta CDR3 sequencing, a process that included PCR amplification, mapping, bias correction and internal controls. On the study's bioinformatics: Only productive rearrangements were retained, and each unique TCRbeta sequence was defined by its CDR3 nucleotide sequence together with its V and J gene. For a sequence to be called donor-reactive, it needed a frequency of at least 0.01% and at least 5-fold expansion in CFSE-low cells compared with unstimulated pre-transplant cells. Minimum frequency thresholds were set for each subject based on the unstimulated sample with the lowest template count, ensuring at least 90% detection power. Jensen-Shannon divergence between the top 1000 TCRbeta sequences post-transplant and pre-transplant was used to measure repertoire turnover. Changes in detection of donor-reactive sequences were tested with two-sided Fisher's exact tests. Sourced from immuneACCESS, this table was stored by TCRdb with only in-frame sequences that have V and J called. A share of the clones is absent; for the studies checked, an unresolved V gene accounts for under half, and the remainder has no known explanation. V and J calls plus clone size are reproduced from that table; the DNA served to infer D and trimming. The sample profile shows tens of thousands of clones; roughly 80% of them were found once. Together, the top ten hold 0.4% to 0.6% of the sample.

Thawed unstimulated PBMCs were stained for CD3, CD4 and CD8 and FACS-sorted into CD3+CD4+ and CD3+CD8+ populations. Each of the 8 studied subjects was randomized to immunosuppression withdrawal. Genomic DNA was isolated with the Qiagen DNeasy Blood and Tissue Kit. Study-level results and caveats: The decline in donor-reactive sequences exceeded the decline in third party-reactive sequences, suggesting partial antigen-specific deletion that was unrelated to withdrawal success. Because allograft tissue specimens were not available, migration of donor-reactive T cells into the graft, rather than deletion, may have occurred. In two subjects, low numbers of available donor cells limited the measurable donor-reactive repertoire. Conclusions were preliminary, limited by small, heterogeneous patient numbers and non-standardized post-transplant time points. Circulating donor-reactive CD4 TCRbeta sequences fell significantly post-transplant in most of the 8 subjects, irrespective of tolerance or HCV status. After accounting for repertoire turnover, donor-reactive detection was significantly reduced in 7 of 8 subjects for CD4 and 8 of 8 for CD8.

V lost 6 bases and J lost 4 bases; the stretch between them is 21 bases long. Looking up the germline V gene yields CDR1 SNHLY and CDR2 FYNNEI. From its cysteine to its phenylalanine, the CDR3 spans 17 amino acids. Only the CDR3 portion is preserved as DNA: 51 bases, with reading frame beginning at the first base. Material: CD4+ T cells from blood, obtained almost 47 months after liver transplant. The chain employs TRBV2 and TRBJ1-4; the D gene is perhaps TRBD1, from 5 matching bases. The TCR comes from a human patient who received a liver transplant. After transplantation, some T cells may belong to the graft donor instead of the recipient. The CDR3 reads as follows: CASRTHRGGSNNEKLFF. The nucleotides are TGTGCCAGCAGGACCCACCGCGGGGGGTCCAATAATGAAAAACTGTTTTTT.